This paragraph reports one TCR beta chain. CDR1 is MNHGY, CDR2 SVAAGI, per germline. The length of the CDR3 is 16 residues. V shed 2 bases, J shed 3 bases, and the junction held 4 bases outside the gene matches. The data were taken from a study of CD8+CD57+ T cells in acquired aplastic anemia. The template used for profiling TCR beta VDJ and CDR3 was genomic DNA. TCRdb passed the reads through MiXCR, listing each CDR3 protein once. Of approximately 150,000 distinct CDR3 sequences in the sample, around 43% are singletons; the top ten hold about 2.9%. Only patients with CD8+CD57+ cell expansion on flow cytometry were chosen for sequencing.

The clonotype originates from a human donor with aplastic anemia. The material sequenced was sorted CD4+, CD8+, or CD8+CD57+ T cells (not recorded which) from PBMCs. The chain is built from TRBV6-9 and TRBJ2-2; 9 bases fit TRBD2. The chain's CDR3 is CASSYNSGRYTGELFF. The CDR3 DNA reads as TGTGCCAGCAGTTATAATAGCGGGAGATACACCGGGGAGCTGTTTTTT.